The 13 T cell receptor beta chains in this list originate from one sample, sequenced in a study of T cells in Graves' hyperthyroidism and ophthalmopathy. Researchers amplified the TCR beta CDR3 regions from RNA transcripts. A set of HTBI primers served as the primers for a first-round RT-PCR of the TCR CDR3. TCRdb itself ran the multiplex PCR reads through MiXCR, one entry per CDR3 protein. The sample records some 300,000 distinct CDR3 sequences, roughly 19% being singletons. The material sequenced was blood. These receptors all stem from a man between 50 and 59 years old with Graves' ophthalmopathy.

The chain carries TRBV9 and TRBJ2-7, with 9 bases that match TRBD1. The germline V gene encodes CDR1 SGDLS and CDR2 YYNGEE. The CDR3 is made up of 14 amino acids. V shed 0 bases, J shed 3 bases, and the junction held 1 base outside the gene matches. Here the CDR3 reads CASSVAGQGYEQYF. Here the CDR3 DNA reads TGTGCCAGCAGCGTAGCGGGACAGGGCTACGAGCAGTACTTC.

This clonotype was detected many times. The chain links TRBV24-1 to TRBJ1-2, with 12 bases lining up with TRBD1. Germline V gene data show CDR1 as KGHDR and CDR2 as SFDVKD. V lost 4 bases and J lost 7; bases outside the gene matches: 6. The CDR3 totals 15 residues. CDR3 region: CATSDPGQGARGYTF. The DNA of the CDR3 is TGTGCCACCAGTGACCCGGGACAGGGGGCACGTGGCTACACCTTC.

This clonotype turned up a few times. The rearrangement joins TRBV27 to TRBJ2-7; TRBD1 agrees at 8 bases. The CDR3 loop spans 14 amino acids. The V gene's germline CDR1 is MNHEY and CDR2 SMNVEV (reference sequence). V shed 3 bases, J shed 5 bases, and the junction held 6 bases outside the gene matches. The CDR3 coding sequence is TGTGCCAGCAGTTTCCAGGGGGCAGAAAACGAGCAGTACTTC. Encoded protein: CASSFQGAENEQYF.

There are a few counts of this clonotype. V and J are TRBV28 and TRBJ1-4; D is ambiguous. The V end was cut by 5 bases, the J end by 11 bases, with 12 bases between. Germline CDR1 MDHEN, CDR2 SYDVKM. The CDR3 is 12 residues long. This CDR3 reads CASSPKREKLFF. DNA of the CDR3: TGTGCCAGCAGTCCGAAGAGGGAGAAACTGTTTTTT.

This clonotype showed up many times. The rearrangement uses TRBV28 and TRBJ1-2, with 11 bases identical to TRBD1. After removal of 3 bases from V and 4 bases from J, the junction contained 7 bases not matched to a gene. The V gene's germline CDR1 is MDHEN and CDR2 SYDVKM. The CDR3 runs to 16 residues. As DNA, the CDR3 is TGTGCCAGCAGTTTTAGCCGGACAGGGGGCGCCTATGGCTACACCTTC. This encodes CASSFSRTGGAYGYTF.

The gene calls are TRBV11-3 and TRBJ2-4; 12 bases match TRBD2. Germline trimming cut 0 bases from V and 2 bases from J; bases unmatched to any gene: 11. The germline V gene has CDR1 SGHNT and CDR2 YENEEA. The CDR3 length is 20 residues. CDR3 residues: CASSLDRTSGTPFTKNIQYF. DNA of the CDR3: TGTGCCAGCAGCTTAGACCGGACTAGCGGGACTCCCTTTACCAAAAACATTCAGTACTTC.

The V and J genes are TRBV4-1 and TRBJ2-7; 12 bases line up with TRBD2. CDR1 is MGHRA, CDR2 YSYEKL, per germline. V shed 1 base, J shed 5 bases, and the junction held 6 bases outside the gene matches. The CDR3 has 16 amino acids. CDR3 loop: CASSQVRTSGENEQYF. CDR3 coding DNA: TGCGCCAGCAGCCAAGTCCGGACTAGCGGGGAGAACGAGCAGTACTTC.

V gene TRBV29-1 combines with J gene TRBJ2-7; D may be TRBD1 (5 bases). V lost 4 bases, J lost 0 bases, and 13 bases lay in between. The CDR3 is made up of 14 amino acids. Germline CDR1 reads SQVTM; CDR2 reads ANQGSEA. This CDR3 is CSVGQSESSYEQYF. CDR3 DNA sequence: TGCAGCGTTGGACAGTCGGAGAGCTCCTACGAGCAGTACTTC.

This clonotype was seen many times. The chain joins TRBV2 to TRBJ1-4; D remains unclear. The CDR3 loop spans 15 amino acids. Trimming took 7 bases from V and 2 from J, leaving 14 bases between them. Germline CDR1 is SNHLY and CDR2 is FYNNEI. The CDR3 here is CASTRSGRTNEKLFF. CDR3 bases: TGTGCCAGCACCCGTTCCGGGAGGACTAATGAAAAACTGTTTTTT. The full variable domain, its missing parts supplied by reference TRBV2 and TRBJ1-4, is EPEVTQTPSHQVTQMGQEVILRCVPISNHLYFYWYRQILGQKVEFLVSFYNNEISEKSEIFDDQFSVERPDGSNFTLKIRSTKLEDSAMYFCASTRSGRTNEKLFFGSGTQLSVL.

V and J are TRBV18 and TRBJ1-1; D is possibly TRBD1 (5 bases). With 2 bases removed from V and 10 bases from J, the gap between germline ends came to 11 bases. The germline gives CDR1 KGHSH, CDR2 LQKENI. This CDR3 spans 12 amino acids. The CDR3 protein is CASSPGAVGAFF. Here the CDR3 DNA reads TGTGCCAGCTCACCAGGGGCGGTAGGAGCTTTCTTT.

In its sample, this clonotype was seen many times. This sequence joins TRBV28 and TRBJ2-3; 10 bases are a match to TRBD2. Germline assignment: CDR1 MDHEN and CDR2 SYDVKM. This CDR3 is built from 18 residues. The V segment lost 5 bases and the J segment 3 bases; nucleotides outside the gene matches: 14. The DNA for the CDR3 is TGTGCCAGCAGTGGGGACGCTGTTAGCGGGAGGTCTACAGATACGCAGTATTTT. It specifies CASSGDAVSGRSTDTQYF.

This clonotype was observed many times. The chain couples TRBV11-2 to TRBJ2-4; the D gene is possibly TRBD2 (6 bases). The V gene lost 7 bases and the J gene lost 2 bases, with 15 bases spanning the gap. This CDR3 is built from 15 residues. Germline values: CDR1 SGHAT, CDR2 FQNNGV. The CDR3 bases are TGTGCCAGCACCATGACCGGGGGTCCCAAAAACATTCAGTACTTC. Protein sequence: CASTMTGGPKNIQYF.

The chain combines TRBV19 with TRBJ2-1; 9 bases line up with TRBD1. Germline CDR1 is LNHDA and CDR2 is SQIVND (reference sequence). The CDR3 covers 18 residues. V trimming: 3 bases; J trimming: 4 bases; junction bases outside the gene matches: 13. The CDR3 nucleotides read TGTGCCAGTAGTATTCTTTGGACAGGGGTCAGCTGGTACAATGAGCAGTTCTTC. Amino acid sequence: CASSILWTGVSWYNEQFF.